Each of the 13 T cell receptor beta chains below was sequenced from the same sample in a study of beta chain features in type 1 diabetes. What was sequenced were expressed TCRB transcripts, since all of the isolated RNA had been reverse transcribed. The method was immunoSEQ multiplex PCR; TCRdb's version includes in-frame clones alone and lacks a portion of them. Among 850,000 to 900,000 clones listed, 17% were seen once. Sequencing was carried out using naive CD4+ T cells from blood. Receptor source: a woman in her late teens or twenties in good health.

This clone was observed a handful of times. This chain connects TRBV6-5 to TRBJ2-3, with D possibly matching TRBD2 (6 bases). Germline-derived CDR1 and CDR2 are MNHEY and SVGAGI. The CDR3 runs to 14 residues. Trimming cost V 5 bases and J 6 bases, with 15 bases left between them. The CDR3 loop is CASSPLTSSDTQYF. DNA of the CDR3: TGTGCCAGCAGTCCGCTGACTAGTTCGGATACGCAGTATTTT.

This chain links TRBV18 with TRBJ2-7; the match to TRBD2 covers 9 bases. This CDR3 comprises 15 residues. CDR1 and CDR2 (germline): KGHSH, LQKENI. V trimming: 1 base; J trimming: 6 bases; junction bases outside the gene matches: 7. The CDR3 protein is CASSPQTSGLFEQYF. The CDR3, as DNA: TGTGCCAGCTCACCACAGACTAGCGGTCTCTTCGAGCAGTACTTC.

This clone occurred a few times. This chain uses TRBV10-3 with TRBJ1-5, with D perhaps matching TRBD1 (6 bases). Germline V gene sequence: CDR1 ENHRY, CDR2 SYGVKD. The CDR3 loop spans 12 amino acids. V gave up 9 bases and J gave up 7 bases, with 13 bases separating them. CDR3 sequence: CAIRTAGQPQHF. CDR3 DNA sequence: TGTGCCATACGGACAGCGGGCCAGCCCCAGCATTTT.

This chain uses TRBV4-1 with TRBJ2-3; D gene uncertain. CDR3 length: 14 residues. Per germline, CDR1 MGHRA and CDR2 YSYEKL. Trimming pared 1 base from V and 2 bases from J, leaving 7 bases between. CDR3 DNA sequence: TGCGCCAGCAGCCAAGTGGCCAACACAGATACGCAGTATTTT. Translated, it gives CASSQVANTDTQYF.

This chain joins TRBV29-1 and TRBJ2-3, with a possible D match to TRBD2 (6 bases). V dropped 4 bases and J dropped 0 bases, with 20 bases sitting between them. Per germline, CDR1 SQVTM and CDR2 ANQGSEA. CDR3 length: 17 residues. This CDR3 reads CSVVSGLLRSSTDTQYF. The CDR3 DNA reads as TGCAGCGTTGTATCTGGACTACTACGATCTAGCACAGATACGCAGTATTTT.

This clone was seen a few times. The V gene is TRBV2, the J gene TRBJ1-2; D is unclear. Germline values: CDR1 SNHLY, CDR2 FYNNEI. V dropped 7 bases and J dropped 0 bases, with 9 bases sitting between them. The CDR3 is 13 amino acids. DNA of the CDR3: TGTGCCAGCATGGCAGACGCTAACTATGGCTACACCTTC. Translation gives CASMADANYGYTF. The full variable domain, rest sourced from reference TRBV2 and TRBJ1-2, is EPEVTQTPSHQVTQMGQEVILRCVPISNHLYFYWYRQILGQKVEFLVSFYNNEISEKSEIFDDQFSVERPDGSNFTLKIRSTKLEDSAMYFCASMADANYGYTFGSGTRLTVV.

CDR3 sequence reads: CASSPGLANEQFF. In nucleotides, the CDR3 is TGTGCCAGCTCACCGGGACTAGCCAATGAGCAGTTCTTC. This chain connects TRBV18 to TRBJ2-1; 9 bases line up with TRBD2. CDR3 length: 13 residues. With 3 bases clipped from V and 6 bases from J, the junction kept 0 bases outside the gene matches. Germline values: CDR1 KGHSH, CDR2 LQKENI. The complete variable domain, with remaining parts taken from reference TRBV18 and TRBJ2-1, reads NAGVMQNPRHLVRRRGQEARLRCSPMKGHSHVYWYRQLPEEGLKFMVYLQKENIIDESGMPKERFSAEFPKEGPSILRIQQVVRGDSAAYFCASSPGLANEQFFGPGTRLTVL.

J is TRBJ1-5 and V is TRBV28, with D possibly being TRBD1 (5 bases). Germline CDR1 MDHEN, CDR2 SYDVKM. The length of the CDR3 is 15 residues. V lost 5 bases, J lost 7 bases, and 18 bases lay in between. The CDR3, as DNA: TGTGCCAGCAGTCAATCAGACAGCCTCGGGCAGCCCCAGCATTTT. Translation: CASSQSDSLGQPQHF.

The chain couples TRBV4-1 to TRBJ2-3; a possible D gene is TRBD2 (6 bases). In germline, CDR1 is MGHRA, CDR2 YSYEKL. The CDR3 sequence is 16 residues long. Trimming took 4 bases from V and 1 from J, leaving 15 bases between them. CDR3 in DNA: TGCGCCAGCAGCCCCCAATGGGCTAGCGGCACAGATACGCAGTATTTT. It translates to CASSPQWASGTDTQYF.

This clone was detected once. The chain combines TRBV4-3 with TRBJ2-7; 8 bases are a match to TRBD2. V lost 0 bases, J lost 6 bases, and 7 bases stayed unmatched. The CDR3 is 15 amino acids. Germline V gene data show CDR1 as LGHNA and CDR2 as YSLEER. The chain's CDR3 is CASSQDPGLAGEQYF. CDR3 bases: TGCGCCAGCAGCCAAGATCCCGGCCTAGCGGGCGAGCAGTACTTC.

This clone occurred a few times. The chain has TRBV18 and TRBJ2-6, with no clear D. The CDR3 contains 16 residues. The germline V gene encodes CDR1 KGHSH and CDR2 LQKENI. Trimming left V 3 bases short and J 0 bases short, with 9 bases between. The CDR3 sequence: CASSPLQASGANVLTF. CDR3 DNA sequence: TGTGCCAGCTCACCTCTCCAGGCCTCTGGGGCCAACGTCCTGACTTTC.

The rearrangement joins TRBV5-1 to TRBJ2-1, with D maybe TRBD2 (5 bases). The CDR3 contains 15 residues. The V gene's germline CDR1 is SGHRS and CDR2 YFSETQ. With 5 bases removed from V and 4 bases from J, the gap between germline ends came to 16 bases. CDR3 nucleotides: TGCGCCAGCAGAAAAAGTTCGGGGATTTACAATGAGCAGTTCTTC. Its protein product is CASRKSSGIYNEQFF.

This chain connects TRBV5-4 to TRBJ1-1; unclear D gene. In germline, CDR1 is SGHNT, CDR2 YYREEE (reference sequence). V gave up 0 bases and J gave up 2 bases, with 11 bases separating them. This CDR3 region has 15 residues. The chain's CDR3 is CASSLVYDGNTEAFF. For the CDR3, the DNA is TGTGCCAGCAGCTTGGTATACGACGGAAACACTGAAGCTTTCTTT. Variable domain in full (rest from reference TRBV5-4 and TRBJ1-1): ETGVTQSPTHLIKTRGQQVTLRCSSQSGHNTVSWYQQALGQGPQFIFQYYREEENGRGNFPPRFSGLQFPNYSSELNVNALELDDSALYLCASSLVYDGNTEAFFGQGTRLTVV.